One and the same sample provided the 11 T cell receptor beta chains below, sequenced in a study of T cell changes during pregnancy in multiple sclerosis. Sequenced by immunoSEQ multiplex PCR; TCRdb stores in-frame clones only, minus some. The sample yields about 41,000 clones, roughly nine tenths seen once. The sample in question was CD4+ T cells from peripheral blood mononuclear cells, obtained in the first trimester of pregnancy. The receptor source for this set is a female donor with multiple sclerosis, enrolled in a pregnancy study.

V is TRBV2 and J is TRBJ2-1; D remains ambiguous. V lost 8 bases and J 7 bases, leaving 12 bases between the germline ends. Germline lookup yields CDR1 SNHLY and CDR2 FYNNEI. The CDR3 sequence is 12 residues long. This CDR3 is CASYDSWNEQFF. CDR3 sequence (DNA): TGTGCCAGCTATGACTCCTGGAATGAGCAGTTCTTC.

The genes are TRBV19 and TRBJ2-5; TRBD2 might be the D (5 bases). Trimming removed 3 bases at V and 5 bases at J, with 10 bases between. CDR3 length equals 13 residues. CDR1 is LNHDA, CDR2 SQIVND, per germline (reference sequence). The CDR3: CASSIIPGETQYF. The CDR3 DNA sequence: TGTGCCAGTAGTATTATTCCGGGGGAGACCCAGTACTTC.

The CDR3 DNA reads as TGTGCCAGCAGCGTAGGGACAGGGGTTGGAAACACCATATATTTT. It specifies CASSVGTGVGNTIYF. This chain links TRBV9 with TRBJ1-3; 9 bases align to TRBD1. CDR1 and CDR2 (germline): SGDLS, YYNGEE. CDR3 size: 15 residues. The trim removed 0 bases at V and 3 bases at J, leaving 1 base unmatched. Variable domain in full (rest from reference TRBV9 and TRBJ1-3): DSGVTQTPKHLITATGQRVTLRCSPRSGDLSVYWYQQSLDQGLQFLIQYYNGEERAKGNILERFSAQQFPDLHSELNLSSLELGDSALYFCASSVGTGVGNTIYFGEGSWLTVV.

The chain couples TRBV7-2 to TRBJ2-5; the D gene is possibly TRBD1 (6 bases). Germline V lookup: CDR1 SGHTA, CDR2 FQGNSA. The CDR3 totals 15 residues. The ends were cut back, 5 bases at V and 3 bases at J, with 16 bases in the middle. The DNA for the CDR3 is TGTGCCAGCAGCCCCTCCCGGGCAGGGGAAGAGACCCAGTACTTC. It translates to CASSPSRAGEETQYF. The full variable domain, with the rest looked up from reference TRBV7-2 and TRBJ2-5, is GAGVSQSPSNKVTEKGKDVELRCDPISGHTALYWYRQSLGQGLEFLIYFQGNSAPDKSGLPSDRFSAERTGGSVSTLTIQRTQQEDSAVYLCASSPSRAGEETQYFGPGTRLLVL.

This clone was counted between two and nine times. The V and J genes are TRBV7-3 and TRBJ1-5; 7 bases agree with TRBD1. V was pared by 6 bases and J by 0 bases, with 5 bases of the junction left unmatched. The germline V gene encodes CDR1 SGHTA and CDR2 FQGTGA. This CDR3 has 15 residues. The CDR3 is CASSLDRYSNQPQHF. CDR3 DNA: TGTGCCAGCAGTCTGGACAGGTATAGCAATCAGCCCCAGCATTTT.

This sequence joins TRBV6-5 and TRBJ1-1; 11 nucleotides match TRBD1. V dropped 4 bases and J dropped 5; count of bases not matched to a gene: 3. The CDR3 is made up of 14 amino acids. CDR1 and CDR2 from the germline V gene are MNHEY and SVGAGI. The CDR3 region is CASSSGTGGTEAFF. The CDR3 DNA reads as TGTGCCAGCAGTTCCGGGACAGGGGGGACTGAAGCTTTCTTT.

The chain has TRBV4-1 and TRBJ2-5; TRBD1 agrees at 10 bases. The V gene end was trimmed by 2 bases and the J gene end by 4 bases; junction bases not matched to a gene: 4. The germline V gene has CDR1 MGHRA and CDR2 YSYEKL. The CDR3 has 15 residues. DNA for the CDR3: TGCGCCAGCAGCCAACCCGGGACAGGGGTAGAGACCCAGTACTTC. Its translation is CASSQPGTGVETQYF.

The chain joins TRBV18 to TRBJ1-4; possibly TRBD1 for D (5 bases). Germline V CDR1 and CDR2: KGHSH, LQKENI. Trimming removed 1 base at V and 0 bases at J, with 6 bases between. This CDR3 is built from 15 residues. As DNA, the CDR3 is TGTGCCAGCTCACCACAAGGGGCAACTAATGAAAAACTGTTTTTT. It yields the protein CASSPQGATNEKLFF.

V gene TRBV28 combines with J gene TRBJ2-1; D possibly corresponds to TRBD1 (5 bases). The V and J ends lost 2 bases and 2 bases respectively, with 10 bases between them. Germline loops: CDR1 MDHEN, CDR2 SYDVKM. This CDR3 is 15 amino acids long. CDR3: CASSLGLGAYNEQFF. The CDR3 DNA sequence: TGTGCCAGCAGTTTAGGGCTAGGGGCCTACAATGAGCAGTTCTTC. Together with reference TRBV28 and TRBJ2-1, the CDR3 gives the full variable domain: DVKVTQSSRYLVKRTGEKVFLECVQDMDHENMFWYRQDPGLGLRLIYFSYDVKMKEKGDIPEGYSVSREKKERFSLILESASTNQTSMYLCASSLGLGAYNEQFFGPGTRLTVL.

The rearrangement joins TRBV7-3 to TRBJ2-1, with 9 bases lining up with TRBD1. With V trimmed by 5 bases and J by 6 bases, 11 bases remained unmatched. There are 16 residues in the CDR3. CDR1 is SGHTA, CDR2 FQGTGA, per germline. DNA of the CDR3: TGTGCCAGCAGCCTACAGGGGGCGAGGGGTCTCAATGAGCAGTTCTTC. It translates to CASSLQGARGLNEQFF. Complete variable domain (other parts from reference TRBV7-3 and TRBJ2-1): GAGVSQTPSNKVTEKGKYVELRCDPISGHTALYWYRQSLGQGPEFLIYFQGTGAADDSGLPNDRFFAVRPEGSVSTLKIQRTERGDSAVYLCASSLQGARGLNEQFFGPGTRLTVL.

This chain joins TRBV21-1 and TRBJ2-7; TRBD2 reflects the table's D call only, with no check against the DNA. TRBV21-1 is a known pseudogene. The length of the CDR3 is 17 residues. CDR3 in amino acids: CASSKAEEGLPVGEQYF. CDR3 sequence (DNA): TGTGCCAGCAGCAAAGCGGAGGAGGGGTTACCTGTAGGCGAGCAGTACTTC.